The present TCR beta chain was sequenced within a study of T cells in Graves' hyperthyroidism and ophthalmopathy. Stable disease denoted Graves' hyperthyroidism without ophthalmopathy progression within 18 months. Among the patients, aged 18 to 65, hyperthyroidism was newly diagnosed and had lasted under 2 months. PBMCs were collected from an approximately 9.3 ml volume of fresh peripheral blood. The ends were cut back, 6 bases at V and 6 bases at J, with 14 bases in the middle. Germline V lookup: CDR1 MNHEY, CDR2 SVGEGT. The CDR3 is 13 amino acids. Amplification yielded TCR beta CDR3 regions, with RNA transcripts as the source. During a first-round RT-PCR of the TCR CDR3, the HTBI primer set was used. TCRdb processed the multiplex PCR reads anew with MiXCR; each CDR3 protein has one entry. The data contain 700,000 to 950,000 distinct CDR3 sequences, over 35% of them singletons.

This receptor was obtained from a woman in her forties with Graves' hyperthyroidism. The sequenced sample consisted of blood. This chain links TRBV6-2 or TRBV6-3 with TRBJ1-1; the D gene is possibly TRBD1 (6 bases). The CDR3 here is CASSPDRTSEAFF. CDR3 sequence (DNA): TGTGCCAGCAGCCCCGACAGGACTTCTGAAGCTTTCTTT.